The 9 T cell receptor beta chains in this list originate from one sample, sequenced in a study of human T cells and chemical hapten exposure. Stated time point: pre-sensitization, week 0. The treatment: therapeutic diphenylcyclopropenone sensitization with weekly scalp DPC. Each CDR3 protein gets one entry after TCRdb re-called the RACE reads with MiXCR. The sample holds around 180,000 distinct CDR3 sequences, around 30% seen once. The specimen was whole blood, collected in connection with sensitization to the hapten diphenylcyclopropenone (DPC). All receptors come from a young woman with alopecia areata. Some clones in this sample may be carry-over from other donors' samples.

The genes are TRBV20-1 and TRBJ2-3; 7 bases fit TRBD2. Trimming cost V 3 bases and J 1 base; bases outside gene matches: 4. CDR3 length: 14 amino acids. Germline CDR1 and CDR2: DFQATT and SNEGSKA (reference sequence). CDR3 loop: CSASSAGGTDTQYF. The CDR3 DNA follows: TGCAGTGCTAGCTCCGCGGGGGGCACAGATACGCAGTATTTT.

This clonotype occurred a few times. For the CDR3, the DNA is TGTGCCAGCAGAAGGGGGTCGGGTCACACTGAAGCTTTCTTT. Translated, it gives CASRRGSGHTEAFF. The V and J genes are TRBV27 and TRBJ1-1; TRBD1 is a possible D gene (6 bases). V was cut by 6 bases and J by 3 bases, with 14 bases left in between. This CDR3 has 14 residues. Germline CDR1 MNHEY, CDR2 SMNVEV (reference sequence).

The chain is built from TRBV4-1 and TRBJ1-3; D is uncertain. The CDR3 spans 16 residues. The V gene's germline CDR1 is MGHRA and CDR2 YSYEKL. V was pared by 3 bases and J by 0 bases, with 12 bases between. The CDR3, as DNA: TGCGCCAGCAGCCAGTCATTCCCCGGCTCTGGAAACACCATATATTTT. Its translation: CASSQSFPGSGNTIYF.

This chain connects TRBV11-1 to TRBJ2-5; TRBD2 is a possible D gene (6 bases). Per the germline V gene, CDR1 is SGHAT and CDR2 is FQDESV (reference sequence). Trimming removed 3 bases at V and 4 bases at J, with 12 bases between. CDR3 length: 14 amino acids. The CDR3, as DNA: TGTGCCAGCAGCTTTTCAGGAGGGCGAGAGACCCAGTACTTC. Translating gives CASSFSGGRETQYF.

The genes are TRBV29-1 and TRBJ2-1; D unresolved. V was trimmed by 4 bases and J by 4 bases, leaving 8 bases between them. Germline-derived CDR1 and CDR2 are SQVTM and ANQGSEA. The CDR3 is 12 amino acids. The CDR3 spells CSVVISYNEQFF. The CDR3 DNA is TGCAGCGTTGTCATCAGTTACAATGAGCAGTTCTTC.

This clonotype was counted a few times. This chain links TRBV6-1 with TRBJ1-2; D is uncertain. This CDR3 has 13 residues. Trimming stripped 8 bases from V and 5 bases from J, with 15 bases between. Germline V gives CDR1 MNHNS, CDR2 SASEGT. The CDR3 protein is CASQTGTLYGYTF. The CDR3 DNA follows: TGTGCCAGCCAGACCGGAACCTTATATGGCTACACCTTC.

This clonotype came up once. The chain links TRBV20-1 to TRBJ2-3; 8 bases map to TRBD1. Germline lookup yields CDR1 DFQATT and CDR2 SNEGSKA (reference sequence). The CDR3 has 15 amino acids. The J segment lost 4 bases and the V segment lost 6 bases, leaving 12 bases of the junction unmatched. The CDR3 is CSARARQGTADTQYF. The CDR3 DNA follows: TGCAGTGCCCGAGCTCGACAGGGGACGGCAGATACGCAGTATTTT.

The sample holds a few counts of this clonotype. The chain couples TRBV28 to TRBJ2-5; TRBD1 matches 8 bases. CDR1 is MDHEN and CDR2 is SYDVKM in the germline V gene. V lost 5 bases and J lost 4; bases outside the gene matches: 9. This CDR3 is built from 15 residues. The CDR3 loop is CASSKGTGQGETQYF. In DNA form, the CDR3 reads TGTGCCAGCAGTAAAGGGACAGGCCAGGGAGAGACCCAGTACTTC.

This clonotype was seen a handful of times. The chain joins TRBV27 to TRBJ1-1; 7 bases match TRBD1. Trimming at V came to 2 bases and at J to 10 bases, leaving 13 bases not matched to a gene. Germline CDR1 and CDR2: MNHEY and SMNVEV (reference sequence). This CDR3 has 15 residues. CDR3 DNA: TGTGCCAGCAGTTTAAAGGGGGCCGGGGGCAGTGGAGCTTTCTTT. Translation gives CASSLKGAGGSGAFF.